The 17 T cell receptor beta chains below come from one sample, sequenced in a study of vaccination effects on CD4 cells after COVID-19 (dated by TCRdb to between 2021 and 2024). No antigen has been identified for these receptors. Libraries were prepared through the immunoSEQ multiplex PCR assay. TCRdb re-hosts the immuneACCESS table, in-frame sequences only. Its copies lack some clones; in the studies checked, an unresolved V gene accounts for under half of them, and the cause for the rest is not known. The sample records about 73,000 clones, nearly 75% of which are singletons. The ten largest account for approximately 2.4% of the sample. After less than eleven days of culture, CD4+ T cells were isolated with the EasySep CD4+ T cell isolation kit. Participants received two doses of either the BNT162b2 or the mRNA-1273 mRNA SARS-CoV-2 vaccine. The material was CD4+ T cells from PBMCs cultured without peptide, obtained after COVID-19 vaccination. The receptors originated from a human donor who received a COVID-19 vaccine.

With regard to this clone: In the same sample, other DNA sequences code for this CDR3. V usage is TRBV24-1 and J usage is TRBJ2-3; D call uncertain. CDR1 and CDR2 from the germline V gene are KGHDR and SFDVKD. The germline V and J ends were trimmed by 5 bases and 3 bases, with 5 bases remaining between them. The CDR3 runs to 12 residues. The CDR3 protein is CATSAGTDTQYF. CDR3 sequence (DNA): TGTGCCACCAGTGCCGGGACAGATACGCAGTATTTT.

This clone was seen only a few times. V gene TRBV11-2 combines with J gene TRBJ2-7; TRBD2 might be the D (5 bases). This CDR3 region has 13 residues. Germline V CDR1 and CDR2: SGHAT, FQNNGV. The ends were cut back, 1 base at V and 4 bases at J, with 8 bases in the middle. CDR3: CASSLAGSYEQYV. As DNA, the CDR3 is TGTGCCAGCAGCTTAGCGGGGAGTTACGAGCAGTACGTC.

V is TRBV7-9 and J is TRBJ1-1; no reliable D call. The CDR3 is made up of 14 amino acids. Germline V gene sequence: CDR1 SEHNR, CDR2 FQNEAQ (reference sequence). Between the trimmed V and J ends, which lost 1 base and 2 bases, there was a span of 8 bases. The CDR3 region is CASSLVQSNTEAFF. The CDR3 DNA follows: TGTGCCAGCAGCTTAGTTCAGTCAAACACTGAAGCTTTCTTT.

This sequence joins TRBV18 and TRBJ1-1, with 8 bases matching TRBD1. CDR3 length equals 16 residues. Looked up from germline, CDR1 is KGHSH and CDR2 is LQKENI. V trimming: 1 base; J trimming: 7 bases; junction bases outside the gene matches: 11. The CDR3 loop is CASSPLDRAALVEAFF. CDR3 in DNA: TGTGCCAGCTCACCACTGGACAGGGCCGCCTTAGTTGAAGCTTTCTTT. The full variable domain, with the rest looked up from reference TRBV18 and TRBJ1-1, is NAGVMQNPRHLVRRRGQEARLRCSPMKGHSHVYWYRQLPEEGLKFMVYLQKENIIDESGMPKERFSAEFPKEGPSILRIQQVVRGDSAAYFCASSPLDRAALVEAFFGQGTRLTVV.

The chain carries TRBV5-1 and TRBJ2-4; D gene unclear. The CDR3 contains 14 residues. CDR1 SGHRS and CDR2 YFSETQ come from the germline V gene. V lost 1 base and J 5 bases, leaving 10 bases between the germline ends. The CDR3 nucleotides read TGCGCCAGCAGCTTGACCGGATCCCAAAACATTCAGTACTTC. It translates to CASSLTGSQNIQYF.

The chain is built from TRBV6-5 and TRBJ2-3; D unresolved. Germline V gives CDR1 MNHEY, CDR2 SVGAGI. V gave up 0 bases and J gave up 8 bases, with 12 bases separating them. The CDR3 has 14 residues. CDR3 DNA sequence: TGTGCCAGCAGTTACTCGAGGACCACGTTTACGCAGTATTTT. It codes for CASSYSRTTFTQYF.

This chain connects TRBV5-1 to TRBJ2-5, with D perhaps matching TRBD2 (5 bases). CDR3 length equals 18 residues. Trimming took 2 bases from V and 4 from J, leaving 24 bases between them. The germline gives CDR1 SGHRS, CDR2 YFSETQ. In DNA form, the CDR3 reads TGCGCCAGCAGCTTTGTTCTCCTGGAACATCACGCGGGAGAGACCCAGTACTTC. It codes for CASSFVLLEHHAGETQYF.

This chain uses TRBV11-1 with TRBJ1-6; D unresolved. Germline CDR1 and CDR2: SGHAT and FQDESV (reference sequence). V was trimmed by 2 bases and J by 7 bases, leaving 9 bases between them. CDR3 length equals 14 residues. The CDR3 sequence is CASSLNGMNSPLHF. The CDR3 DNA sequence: TGTGCCAGCAGCTTAAACGGAATGAATTCACCCCTCCACTTT.

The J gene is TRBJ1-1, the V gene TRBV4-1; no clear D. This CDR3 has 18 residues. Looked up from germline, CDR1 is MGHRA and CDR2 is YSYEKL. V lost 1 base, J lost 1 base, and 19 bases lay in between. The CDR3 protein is CASSQVGDSWVGNTEAFF. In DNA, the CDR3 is TGCGCCAGCAGCCAAGTGGGAGATTCGTGGGTTGGGAACACTGAAGCTTTCTTT.

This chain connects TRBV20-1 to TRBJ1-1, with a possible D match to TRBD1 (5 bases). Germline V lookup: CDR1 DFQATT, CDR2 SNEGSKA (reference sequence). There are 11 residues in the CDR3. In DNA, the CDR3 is TGCAGGGGGACCGGGAACACTGAAGCTTTCTTT. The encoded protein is CRGTGNTEAFF.

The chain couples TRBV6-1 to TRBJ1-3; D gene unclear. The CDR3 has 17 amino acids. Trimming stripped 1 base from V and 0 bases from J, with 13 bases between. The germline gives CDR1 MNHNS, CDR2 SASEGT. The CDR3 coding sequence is TGTGCCAGCAGTGAAGTATTCGTGGTACTCTCTGGAAACACCATATATTTT. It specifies CASSEVFVVLSGNTIYF.

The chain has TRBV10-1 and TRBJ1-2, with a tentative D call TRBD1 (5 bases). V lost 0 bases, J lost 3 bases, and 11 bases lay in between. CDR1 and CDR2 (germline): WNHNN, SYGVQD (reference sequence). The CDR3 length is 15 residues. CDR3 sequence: CASSESRGRDYGYTF. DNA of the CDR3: TGCGCCAGCAGTGAGTCTAGGGGTCGTGACTATGGCTACACCTTC.

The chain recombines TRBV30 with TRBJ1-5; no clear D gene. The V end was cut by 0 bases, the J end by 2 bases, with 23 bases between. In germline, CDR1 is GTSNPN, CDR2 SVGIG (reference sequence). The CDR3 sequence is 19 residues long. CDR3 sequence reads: CAWSVGRSPSTNGNQPQHF. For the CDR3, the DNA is TGTGCCTGGAGTGTAGGTCGTAGTCCCTCCACAAATGGCAATCAGCCCCAGCATTTT.

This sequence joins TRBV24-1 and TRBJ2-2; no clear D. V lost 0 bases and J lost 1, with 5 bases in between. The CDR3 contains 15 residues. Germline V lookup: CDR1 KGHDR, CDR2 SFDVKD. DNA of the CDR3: TGTGCCACCAGTGATTTGATCCAGAACACCGGGGAGCTGTTTTTT. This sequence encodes CATSDLIQNTGELFF.

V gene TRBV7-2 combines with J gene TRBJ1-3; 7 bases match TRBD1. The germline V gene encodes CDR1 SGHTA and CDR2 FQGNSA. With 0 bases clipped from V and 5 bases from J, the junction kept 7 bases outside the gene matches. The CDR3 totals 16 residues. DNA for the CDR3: TGTGCCAGCAGCTTAGCGCAAACAGGGGAGAGAAACACCATATATTTT. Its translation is CASSLAQTGERNTIYF.

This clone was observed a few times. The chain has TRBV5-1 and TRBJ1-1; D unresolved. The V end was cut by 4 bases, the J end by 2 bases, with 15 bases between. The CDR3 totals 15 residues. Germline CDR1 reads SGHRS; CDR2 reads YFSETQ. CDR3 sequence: CASSGQVFTNTEAFF. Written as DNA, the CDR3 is TGCGCCAGCAGCGGGCAGGTCTTTACCAACACTGAAGCTTTCTTT.

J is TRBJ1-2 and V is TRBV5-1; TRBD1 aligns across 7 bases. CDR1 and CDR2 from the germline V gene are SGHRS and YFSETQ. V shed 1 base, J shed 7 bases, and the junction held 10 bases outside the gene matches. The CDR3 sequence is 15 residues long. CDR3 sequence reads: CASSLRSTGPPGYTF. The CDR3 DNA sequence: TGCGCCAGCAGCTTGAGGTCGACAGGGCCTCCTGGCTACACCTTC.